One and the same sample provided the 17 T cell receptor beta chains below, sequenced in a study of a mutant IDH1 vaccine in newly diagnosed glioma. TCRdb keeps only in-frame clones here, not all; method: immunoSEQ multiplex PCR. Among approximately 67,000 clones listed, around four fifths were seen once. The sample's time point: baseline, week 1 (first vaccination visit). Noted treatment: pre-vaccination baseline after standard-of-care therapy. This specimen consisted of peripheral blood mononuclear cells (PBMCs), obtained from a glioma patient treated with radiotherapy, temozolomide or both. These receptors all come from a woman aged 18-30 years with glioma. Some clones in this sample may be carry-over from other donors' samples.

V is TRBV30 and J is TRBJ1-1; D not certain. Germline V gene data show CDR1 as GTSNPN and CDR2 as SVGIG (reference sequence). V was shortened by 4 bases and J by 11 bases, with 11 bases between the two germline ends. The CDR3 sequence is 10 residues long. This chain's CDR3 is CAWMVERAFF. CDR3 DNA: TGTGCCTGGATGGTCGAGAGGGCTTTCTTT.

The chain employs TRBV5-6 and TRBJ1-1; D is unresolved. The CDR3 is made up of 13 amino acids. The germline V gene has CDR1 SGHDT and CDR2 YYEEEE. Trimming took 4 bases from V and 7 from J, leaving 14 bases between them. The CDR3 DNA reads TGTGCCAGCAGCCCGGGGAGGTGGAGTGAAGCTTTCTTT. Translating it yields CASSPGRWSEAFF.

A word on this clone: The sample carries other DNA sequences with the same CDR3. CDR3 nucleotide sequence: TGTGCCAGCAGTTTAGTCACCGGGGAGCTGTTTTTT. This encodes CASSLVTGELFF. V gene TRBV27 combines with J gene TRBJ2-2; D not resolved. Trimming shortened V by 2 bases and J by 4 bases, and 2 bases separated the two germline ends. This CDR3 has 12 amino acids. Germline V gene lookup returns CDR1 MNHEY and CDR2 SMNVEV (reference sequence).

This chain connects TRBV4-2 to TRBJ1-4; a possible D gene is TRBD1 (5 bases). The V gene lost 2 bases and the J gene lost 4 bases, with 14 bases spanning the gap. Germline-derived CDR1 and CDR2 are LGHNA and YNFKEQ. This CDR3 spans 16 amino acids. The CDR3 DNA is TGTGCCAGCAGCCAACCTCAGGGATCGGGTAATGAAAAACTGTTTTTT. This codes for CASSQPQGSGNEKLFF.

The gene calls are TRBV29-1 and TRBJ1-4; D remains unclear. Looked up from germline, CDR1 is SQVTM and CDR2 is ANQGSEA. This CDR3 has 15 residues. The germline V and J ends were trimmed by 4 bases and 2 bases, with 14 bases remaining between them. The CDR3 loop reads CSVAPGGVTNEKLFF. For the CDR3, the DNA is TGCAGCGTTGCCCCCGGCGGTGTGACTAATGAAAAACTGTTTTTT.

This chain connects TRBV27 to TRBJ1-1; possibly TRBD1 for D (5 bases). Trimming pared 3 bases from V and 2 bases from J, leaving 10 bases between. This CDR3 spans 14 amino acids. CDR1 is MNHEY, CDR2 SMNVEV, per germline (reference sequence). The CDR3 DNA reads as TGTGCCAGCAGTTTCCAGGGCTTCAACACTGAAGCTTTCTTT. Translating gives CASSFQGFNTEAFF.

V is TRBV5-1 and J is TRBJ2-3; 8 positions agree with TRBD2. V gave up 4 bases and J gave up 5 bases; unmatched junction bases: 3. In germline, CDR1 is SGHRS, CDR2 YFSETQ. The CDR3 length is 13 residues. In nucleotides, the CDR3 is TGCGCCAGCAGCCCGGCGGGAGGAGATACGCAGTATTTT. Residues: CASSPAGGDTQYF.

This chain links TRBV6-5 with TRBJ1-5, with D uncertain. Trimming cost V 10 bases and J 3 bases, with 16 bases left between them. In germline, CDR1 is MNHEY, CDR2 SVGAGI. The CDR3 is 14 residues long. CDR3 sequence (DNA): TGTGCCACCCAACGATTAGACTACAATCAGCCCCAGCATTTT. Protein: CATQRLDYNQPQHF.

The chain links TRBV7-2 to TRBJ2-3; 10 bases are a match to TRBD2. V shed 7 bases, J shed 4 bases, and the junction held 17 bases outside the gene matches. Germline CDR1 is SGHTA and CDR2 is FQGNSA. This CDR3 has 18 residues. This CDR3 reads CASTGSGLAVFGADTQYF. The CDR3 region has the DNA TGTGCCAGCACCGGCTCCGGACTAGCGGTCTTCGGGGCAGATACGCAGTATTTT.

This chain uses TRBV19 with TRBJ1-1, with TRBD1 as a possible D gene (5 bases). Per the germline V gene, CDR1 is LNHDA and CDR2 is SQIVND (reference sequence). The V and J ends lost 1 base and 5 bases respectively, with 17 bases between them. This CDR3 is 16 amino acids long. CDR3 DNA sequence: TGTGCCAGTAGTATAGGAGGAGGGGCTACTGGTACTGAAGCTTTCTTT. It yields the protein CASSIGGGATGTEAFF.

The rearrangement joins TRBV6-5 to TRBJ1-4; the match to TRBD1 covers 8 bases. V gave up 10 bases and J gave up 7 bases; unmatched junction bases: 8. This CDR3 is built from 13 residues. Germline values: CDR1 MNHEY, CDR2 SVGAGI. The CDR3 DNA sequence: TGTGCCACCCCGGACAGGGAAGTTGAAAAACTGTTTTTT. It encodes CATPDREVEKLFF.

CDR3 loop: CASSLGTGMTNEQFF. DNA of the CDR3: TGTGCCAGCAGCCTCGGGACAGGGATGACCAATGAGCAGTTCTTC. J is TRBJ2-1 and V is TRBV6-5; 9 nucleotides match TRBD1. J was trimmed by 6 bases and V by 6 bases; bases with no gene match: 9. Germline CDR1 and CDR2: MNHEY and SVGAGI. This CDR3 has 15 residues.

V usage is TRBV4-1 and J usage is TRBJ1-5, with D possibly TRBD1 on 5 matching bases. V was trimmed by 0 bases and J by 6 bases, leaving 12 bases between them. This CDR3 has 15 residues. CDR1 is MGHRA and CDR2 is YSYEKL in the germline V gene. The CDR3 DNA is TGCGCCAGCAGCCAAGAATCAGGGTTGCTTCAGCCCCAGCATTTT. This translates into CASSQESGLLQPQHF.

The chain joins TRBV7-8 to TRBJ1-2; 12 bases line up with TRBD1. After removal of 5 bases from V and 4 bases from J, the junction contained 14 bases not matched to a gene. Germline CDR1 SGHVS, CDR2 FQNEAQ. This CDR3 has 18 residues. The CDR3 DNA is TGTGCCAGCAGCCCAAACCGGGACAGGGGGCTTGGTGGCTATGGCTACACCTTC. Its translation: CASSPNRDRGLGGYGYTF.

V is TRBV2 and J is TRBJ1-2; D is ambiguous. The CDR3 sequence is 15 residues long. Germline V gives CDR1 SNHLY, CDR2 FYNNEI. The V end lost 0 bases, the J end lost 1 base, and 9 bases lay between the germline ends. CDR3 amino acids: CASSEALRVNYGYTF. In nucleotides, the CDR3 is TGTGCCAGCAGTGAAGCGCTTCGGGTTAACTATGGCTACACCTTC.

The chain employs TRBV14 and TRBJ2-7, with D maybe TRBD1 (6 bases). Trimming pared 3 bases from V and 0 bases from J, leaving 12 bases between. This CDR3 contains 15 residues. Germline V gene lookup returns CDR1 SGHDN and CDR2 FVKESK. CDR3 amino acids: CASSHWTVSSYEQYF. The CDR3, as DNA: TGTGCCAGCAGCCACTGGACAGTGAGCTCCTACGAGCAGTACTTC.

This clone was seen once. The chain has TRBV10-3 and TRBJ2-5; 11 bases align to TRBD2. With 3 bases clipped from V and 0 bases from J, the junction kept 3 bases outside the gene matches. Germline values: CDR1 ENHRY, CDR2 SYGVKD. The CDR3 has 16 amino acids. The CDR3 protein is CAISEPGLADQETQYF. CDR3 nucleotide sequence: TGTGCCATCAGTGAACCGGGACTAGCGGACCAAGAGACCCAGTACTTC.